A single sample is the source of the 21 T cell receptor beta chains below, sequenced in a study of cytomegalovirus exposure and HLA in healthy donors. Primers: 60 Vbeta forward and 13 Jbeta reverse. TCRdb keeps only in-frame clones here, not all; method: immunoSEQ multiplex PCR. Of under 110,000 clones listed, 82% were seen once; the top ten hold 1.6%. Sequencing was carried out using PBMCs. These TCRs come from a man between 45 and 60 years old in good health and CMV-seronegative.

The chain employs TRBV28 and TRBJ2-2; 8 bases align to TRBD1. Germline CDR1 MDHEN, CDR2 SYDVKM. V trimming: 10 bases; J trimming: 4 bases; junction bases outside the gene matches: 5. The CDR3 is 13 amino acids. The CDR3 is CATKDRATGELFF. The CDR3 region has the DNA TGTGCCACCAAGGACAGGGCCACCGGGGAGCTGTTTTTT.

As to this clone: This same CDR3 is encoded by further DNA sequences in the sample. The chain couples TRBV5-1 to TRBJ2-7; D is possibly TRBD1 (7 bases). Trimming left V 2 bases short and J 2 bases short, with 14 bases between. This CDR3 has 15 residues. Germline values: CDR1 SGHRS, CDR2 YFSETQ. The CDR3 nucleotides read TGCGCCAGCAGCTTCGGGCAGGGGGGCACCTACGAGCAGTACTTC. Its translation: CASSFGQGGTYEQYF.

V usage is TRBV10-1 and J usage is TRBJ2-2, with TRBD2 matching over 8 bases. The CDR3 is made up of 14 amino acids. Unmatched junction bases numbered 3, after V lost 4 bases and J lost 5 bases. The V gene's germline CDR1 is WNHNN and CDR2 SYGVQD (reference sequence). CDR3 residues: CASSAGGRTGELFF. The CDR3 DNA sequence: TGCGCCAGCAGTGCGGGGGGGCGTACCGGGGAGCTGTTTTTT.

CDR3 nucleotides: TGTGCCAGTAGTAGGGCGACAGGGGGCAATATATGGTATGGCTACACCTTC. The encoded protein is CASSRATGGNIWYGYTF. V is TRBV19 and J is TRBJ1-2; 10 bases agree with TRBD1. CDR3 length: 17 residues. The trim removed 4 bases at V and 5 bases at J, leaving 13 bases unmatched. Germline CDR1 reads LNHDA; CDR2 reads SQIVND (reference sequence).

This clone was seen a handful of times. The rearrangement links TRBV7-2 to TRBJ1-2, with 8 bases identical to TRBD1. The CDR3 has 16 amino acids. CDR1 SGHTA and CDR2 FQGNSA come from the germline V gene. V dropped 2 bases and J dropped 5; count of bases not matched to a gene: 10. This chain's CDR3 is CASSLSVVRTGYGYTF. The CDR3 DNA reads as TGTGCCAGCAGCTTATCTGTCGTGCGGACAGGGTATGGCTACACCTTC. The full variable domain, with the rest looked up from reference TRBV7-2 and TRBJ1-2, is GAGVSQSPSNKVTEKGKDVELRCDPISGHTALYWYRQSLGQGLEFLIYFQGNSAPDKSGLPSDRFSAERTGGSVSTLTIQRTQQEDSAVYLCASSLSVVRTGYGYTFGSGTRLTVV.

CDR3 nucleotide sequence: TGCGCCAGCAGCCAAGTCCCAGGGGAGGGAACTGAAGCTTTCTTT. Its protein product is CASSQVPGEGTEAFF. The rearrangement links TRBV4-3 to TRBJ1-1; the D gene is possibly TRBD1 (6 bases). The CDR3 has 15 amino acids. Germline V gives CDR1 LGHNA, CDR2 YSLEER. Trimming cost V 1 base and J 5 bases, with 14 bases left between them.

The chain is built from TRBV7-9 and TRBJ1-2, with 7 bases lining up with TRBD1. The CDR3 contains 13 residues. V was clipped by 5 bases and J by 5 bases; unmatched bases: 5. In germline, CDR1 is SEHNR, CDR2 FQNEAQ (reference sequence). CDR3 in amino acids: CASSKGQSYGYTF. The CDR3 DNA reads as TGTGCCAGCAGCAAGGGACAGTCTTATGGCTACACCTTC.

V is TRBV19 and J is TRBJ2-3, with 7 bases matching TRBD2. Per the germline V gene, CDR1 is LNHDA and CDR2 is SQIVND (reference sequence). The CDR3 totals 15 residues. The J segment lost 6 bases and the V segment lost 6 bases, leaving 12 bases of the junction unmatched. The CDR3 region is CASRVAGDPTDTQYF. DNA for the CDR3: TGTGCCAGTAGGGTCGCGGGGGACCCTACCGATACGCAGTATTTT.

The V gene is TRBV10-3, the J gene TRBJ1-1; a possible D gene is TRBD1 (6 bases). Germline loops: CDR1 ENHRY, CDR2 SYGVKD. V lost 8 bases and J lost 7, with 11 bases in between. The CDR3 is 11 residues long. The CDR3 DNA reads TGTGCCATCGCTGGGGGCAGTGAAGCTTTCTTT. Translating gives CAIAGGSEAFF.

This chain uses TRBV19 with TRBJ2-7; a weak D match, TRBD1 (6 bases). CDR3 length: 12 amino acids. V lost 1 base and J 12 bases, leaving 13 bases between the germline ends. CDR1 LNHDA and CDR2 SQIVND come from the germline V gene (reference sequence). CDR3 loop: CASSIGNRERYF. CDR3 nucleotide sequence: TGTGCCAGTAGTATAGGGAACAGGGAACGGTACTTC.

This chain joins TRBV5-4 and TRBJ1-1, with D tentatively TRBD1 (6 bases). CDR3 length equals 15 residues. In germline, CDR1 is SGHNT, CDR2 YYREEE (reference sequence). V was clipped by 0 bases and J by 7 bases, with 16 bases between them. The CDR3 is CASSLAAGQNGEAFF. The CDR3 region has the DNA TGTGCCAGCAGCTTGGCCGCTGGACAGAACGGTGAAGCTTTCTTT.

The chain recombines TRBV5-1 with TRBJ2-2, with D tentatively TRBD1 (6 bases). This CDR3 contains 14 residues. With 9 bases removed from V and 0 bases from J, the gap between germline ends came to 12 bases. Germline lookup yields CDR1 SGHRS and CDR2 YFSETQ. CDR3 in DNA: TGCGCCACCCGAGGACAGACGAACACCGGGGAGCTGTTTTTT. It codes for CATRGQTNTGELFF.

This clone was detected only a few times. The rearrangement joins TRBV7-3 to TRBJ2-4; TRBD2 matches at 8 bases. Germline V gives CDR1 SGHTA, CDR2 FQGTGA. The CDR3 loop spans 15 amino acids. The J segment lost 5 bases and the V segment lost 2 bases, leaving 5 bases of the junction unmatched. CDR3 sequence reads: CASSLSGGGQNIQYF. DNA for the CDR3: TGTGCCAGCAGCTTATCAGGCGGGGGGCAAAACATTCAGTACTTC.

This chain uses TRBV30 with TRBJ1-5; D might be TRBD1 (5 bases). The ends were cut back, 1 base at V and 4 bases at J, with 14 bases in the middle. CDR1 is GTSNPN and CDR2 is SVGIG in the germline V gene (reference sequence). The length of the CDR3 is 15 residues. CDR3 nucleotides: TGTGCCTGGAGTGGAAGGGGTTTTCGAAATCAGCCCCAGCATTTT. This codes for CAWSGRGFRNQPQHF. The variable domain in full, with the rest retrieved from reference TRBV30 and TRBJ1-5, is SQTIHQWPATLVQPVGSPLSLECTVEGTSNPNLYWYRQAAGRGLQLLFYSVGIGQISSEVPQNLSASRPQDRQFILSSKKLLLSDSGFYLCAWSGRGFRNQPQHFGDGTRLSIL.

The chain carries TRBV10-3 and TRBJ2-3; D remains ambiguous. Germline V gives CDR1 ENHRY, CDR2 SYGVKD. V lost 6 bases and J 2 bases, leaving 15 bases between the germline ends. CDR3 length equals 15 residues. The CDR3 sequence: CAISKMWAATDTQYF. For the CDR3, the DNA is TGTGCCATCAGCAAGATGTGGGCAGCCACAGATACGCAGTATTTT.

The CDR3 sequence: CASSPRIAGGSTDTQYF. CDR3 nucleotide sequence: TGTGCCAGCTCACCCCGAATAGCGGGGGGTAGCACAGATACGCAGTATTTT. V gene TRBV18 combines with J gene TRBJ2-3; TRBD2 agrees at 10 bases. The CDR3 has 17 amino acids. With V trimmed by 3 bases and J by 0 bases, 6 bases remained unmatched. Germline V gene sequence: CDR1 KGHSH, CDR2 LQKENI.

The chain couples TRBV5-1 to TRBJ2-7; 11 nucleotides align to TRBD1. The junction had 7 bases not matched to a gene; V was cut back by 0 bases and J by 5 bases. The CDR3 runs to 16 residues. CDR1 SGHRS and CDR2 YFSETQ come from the germline V gene. CDR3 coding DNA: TGCGCCAGCAGCTTGGAAATCCGGGACAGGGGGAACGAGCAGTACTTC. It is translated as CASSLEIRDRGNEQYF.

This chain links TRBV28 with TRBJ1-3; no definite D call. Germline V lookup: CDR1 MDHEN, CDR2 SYDVKM. The V and J ends lost 5 bases and 0 bases respectively, with 14 bases between them. The CDR3 has 16 amino acids. The chain's CDR3 is CASSLYRSNSGNTIYF. CDR3 nucleotide sequence: TGTGCCAGCAGTCTGTATCGGTCAAACTCTGGAAACACCATATATTTT.

V is TRBV6-6 and J is TRBJ2-3; TRBD1 matches 7 bases. The ends lost 6 bases at V and 2 bases at J; junction bases unmatched: 5. CDR1 and CDR2 from the germline V gene are MNHNY and SVGAGI (reference sequence). The CDR3 length is 14 residues. As DNA, the CDR3 is TGTGCCAGCAGGTCCACAGGGGTCACAGATACGCAGTATTTT. This encodes CASRSTGVTDTQYF.

The chain links TRBV28 to TRBJ1-1, with D hard to call. CDR3 size: 12 residues. Per the germline V gene, CDR1 is MDHEN and CDR2 is SYDVKM. Trimming stripped 6 bases from V and 8 bases from J, with 13 bases between. The CDR3 spells CASRTGRVEAFF. The CDR3 DNA reads as TGTGCCAGCAGAACCGGGCGGGTGGAAGCTTTCTTT.

The chain couples TRBV7-2 to TRBJ2-7, with 9 bases matching TRBD1. CDR3 length equals 17 residues. The J segment lost 2 bases and the V segment lost 3 bases, leaving 11 bases of the junction unmatched. Germline lookup yields CDR1 SGHTA and CDR2 FQGNSA. The CDR3 here is CASSFTLGGQGPYEQYF. As DNA, the CDR3 is TGTGCCAGCAGCTTTACCTTAGGGGGACAGGGTCCCTACGAGCAGTACTTC. Using reference TRBV7-2 and TRBJ2-7 for the parts outside the CDR3, the full variable domain is GAGVSQSPSNKVTEKGKDVELRCDPISGHTALYWYRQSLGQGLEFLIYFQGNSAPDKSGLPSDRFSAERTGGSVSTLTIQRTQQEDSAVYLCASSFTLGGQGPYEQYFGPGTRLTVT.